This T cell receptor beta chain appears in the sequencing data of a study of blood T cell repertoires in COVID-19. At the level of the study: Sample material is recorded as cDNA or gDNA derived from T cells, B-cell-depleted T cells, or PBMCs.

The CDR3 extends over 12 amino acids. Germline CDR1 and CDR2: SNHLY and FYNNEI. V was pared by 8 bases and J by 5 bases, with 13 bases between. Using immunoSEQ multiplex PCR, the repertoire was profiled, and TCRdb retains in-frame clones only, with some absent. This sample has 150,000 to 200,000 clones, with about 80% found just once. The V call is TRBV2, the J call TRBJ2-7, with D tentatively TRBD2 (6 bases). The receptor was isolated from a woman in her thirties or forties with COVID-19, enrolled during active disease. Sequencing used peripheral blood. CDR3 DNA sequence: TGTGCCAGCGCGGGGTATCGGGACGAGCAGTACTTC. The encoded protein is CASAGYRDEQYF. The full variable domain, with the rest looked up from reference TRBV2 and TRBJ2-7, is EPEVTQTPSHQVTQMGQEVILRCVPISNHLYFYWYRQILGQKVEFLVSFYNNEISEKSEIFDDQFSVERPDGSNFTLKIRSTKLEDSAMYFCASAGYRDEQYFGPGTRLTVT.